This T cell receptor (beta chain) was identified during a study of response to subunit inactivated influenza vaccine. TCRdb re-derived calls from the RT-PCR reads in MiXCR, one entry per CDR3 protein. The sample holds about 500,000 distinct CDR3 sequences, approximately 7.8% seen once. The V gene's germline CDR1 is MNHNS and CDR2 SASEGT. This CDR3 has 17 amino acids. As for this clonotype: The junction departs from the called germline gene at one end, perhaps through a read error.

The sequence came from a man aged 50-75 years who received an inactivated influenza vaccine. The V call is TRBV6-1, the J call TRBJ1-2; 7 bases match TRBD1. This sample comprised PBMCs from blood, obtained 23 to 25 months after vaccination. The CDR3 DNA reads TGTGCCTGCAGTGTGGAAGGACAGGCGTGGATTGGCTATGGCTACACCTTC. Encoded protein: CACSVEGQAWIGYGYTF.